A single sample gave rise to the 15 T cell receptor beta chains below, sequenced in a study of CD8+ T cells in alopecia areata. Reverse transcribed after extraction, RNA yielded cDNA as the sequencing template. This table comes from immunoSEQ multiplex PCR, and its TCRdb copy is limited to in-frame clones, with some not included. Here the sample spans about 98,000 clones, roughly 47% being singletons. Source material: CD4+ T cells sorted from blood. These receptors all come from a human donor with alopecia areata.

V and J are TRBV30 and TRBJ1-2; a weak D match, TRBD1 (6 bases). Germline V gene sequence: CDR1 GTSNPN, CDR2 SVGIG (reference sequence). V was cut by 1 base and J by 2 bases, with 8 bases left in between. The length of the CDR3 is 13 residues. DNA for the CDR3: TGTGCCTGGAGTGCGGGGGGCAACTATGGCTACACCTTC. Protein: CAWSAGGNYGYTF.

The rearrangement uses TRBV7-9 and TRBJ2-7; 7 bases align to TRBD1. Germline trimming cut 2 bases from V and 3 bases from J; bases unmatched to any gene: 7. The CDR3 totals 15 residues. Per the germline V gene, CDR1 is SEHNR and CDR2 is FQNEAQ (reference sequence). The CDR3 DNA reads as TGTGCCAGCAGCTTACGAGTCGCAGGGGGCTACGAGCAGTACTTC. Translating gives CASSLRVAGGYEQYF.

The DNA of the CDR3 is TGTGCCTGGACCAGACAGGGGGCAGATACGCAGTATTTT. This encodes CAWTRQGADTQYF. V is TRBV30 and J is TRBJ2-3; 9 nucleotides align to TRBD1. CDR1 and CDR2 from the germline V gene are GTSNPN and SVGIG (reference sequence). This CDR3 is 13 amino acids long. Germline trimming cut 4 bases from V and 4 bases from J; bases unmatched to any gene: 3.

V and J are TRBV6-6 and TRBJ2-5; D is unresolved. Germline loops: CDR1 MNHNY, CDR2 SVGAGI (reference sequence). V was trimmed by 6 bases and J by 0 bases, leaving 14 bases between them. CDR3 size: 15 residues. Written as DNA, the CDR3 is TGTGCCAGCAGACAACCCGGAAAGTACCAAGAGACCCAGTACTTC. It is translated as CASRQPGKYQETQYF.

This sequence joins TRBV5-1 and TRBJ2-5, with D possibly being TRBD2 (6 bases). V lost 0 bases and J lost 10, with 13 bases in between. This CDR3 comprises 13 residues. In germline, CDR1 is SGHRS, CDR2 YFSETQ. CDR3 protein: CASSLVGLSGQYF. The CDR3 DNA sequence: TGCGCCAGCAGCTTGGTTGGACTAAGTGGCCAGTACTTC. The full variable domain, in which reference TRBV5-1 and TRBJ2-5 provide the parts outside the CDR3, is KAGVTQTPRYLIKTRGQQVTLSCSPISGHRSVSWYQQTPGQGLQFLFEYFSETQRNKGNFPGRFSGRQFSNSRSEMNVSTLELGDSALYLCASSLVGLSGQYFGPGTRLLVL.

A few counts support this clone. The chain employs TRBV29-1 and TRBJ2-5; unclear D gene. Germline lookup yields CDR1 SQVTM and CDR2 ANQGSEA. The CDR3 totals 13 residues. V was clipped by 7 bases and J by 4 bases, with 16 bases between them. The CDR3 sequence is CSAIPHRGETQYF. The CDR3 DNA follows: TGCAGCGCCATTCCCCATAGAGGAGAGACCCAGTACTTC.

This clone has more than one count but fewer than ten. V usage is TRBV7-9 and J usage is TRBJ2-3; a possible D gene is TRBD2 (5 bases). Germline CDR1 is SEHNR and CDR2 is FQNEAQ (reference sequence). The V gene lost 4 bases and the J gene lost 6 bases, with 14 bases spanning the gap. CDR3 length: 14 residues. The CDR3 is CASSSRDLGDTQYF. DNA for the CDR3: TGTGCCAGCAGCTCCCGGGATTTGGGGGATACGCAGTATTTT. Full variable domain (outside the CDR3, taken from reference TRBV7-9 and TRBJ2-3): DTGVSQNPRHKITKRGQNVTFRCDPISEHNRLYWYRQTLGQGPEFLTYFQNEAQLEKSRLLSDRFSAERPKGSFSTLEIQRTEQGDSAMYLCASSSRDLGDTQYFGPGTRLTVL.

This clone was seen a few times. The chain links TRBV23-1 to TRBJ2-1; no clear D gene. TRBV23-1 is noted as an ORF with a role that remains uncertain. V lost 8 bases and J lost 6, with 2 bases in between. The CDR3 spans 9 residues. The CDR3, as DNA: TGCGCCAGCCCCAATGAGCAGTTCTTC. Translation: CASPNEQFF.

The chain joins TRBV7-9 to TRBJ2-3, with D tentatively TRBD2 (7 bases). Per the germline V gene, CDR1 is SEHNR and CDR2 is FQNEAQ (reference sequence). CDR3 length equals 16 residues. The V end was cut by 5 bases, the J end by 1 base, with 16 bases between. CDR3 DNA sequence: TGTGCCAGCAGCCCGAGGGGGGGAGGTGGCACAGATACGCAGTATTTT. It encodes CASSPRGGGGTDTQYF.

This rearrangement joins TRBV4-3 to TRBJ2-1; perhaps TRBD2 as D (5 bases). CDR1 is LGHNA and CDR2 is YSLEER in the germline V gene. The V end lost 0 bases, the J end lost 4 bases, and 10 bases lay between the germline ends. The CDR3 contains 15 residues. The CDR3 DNA is TGCGCCAGCAGCCAAGATCGGACTGATTACAATGAGCAGTTCTTC. This gives the protein CASSQDRTDYNEQFF.

This chain uses TRBV29-1 with TRBJ2-1; 8 nucleotides line up with TRBD2. The CDR3 consists of 11 residues. V lost 5 bases, J lost 8 bases, and 2 bases stayed unmatched. Germline V lookup: CDR1 SQVTM, CDR2 ANQGSEA. CDR3 region: CSVFGRDEQFF. The CDR3 DNA reads as TGCAGCGTTTTCGGGAGGGATGAGCAGTTCTTC.

The rearrangement joins TRBV29-1 to TRBJ2-7; no clear D gene. V lost 1 base, J lost 5 bases, and 12 bases lay in between. The CDR3 length is 13 residues. Germline CDR1 reads SQVTM; CDR2 reads ANQGSEA. CDR3 nucleotides: TGCAGCGTTGAAGGGCGCTTTTCCCACGAGCAGTACTTC. Translation gives CSVEGRFSHEQYF.

The chain is built from TRBV29-1 and TRBJ2-2; D is undetermined. This CDR3 has 12 residues. Germline V gives CDR1 SQVTM, CDR2 ANQGSEA. Between the trimmed V and J ends, which lost 4 bases and 1 base, there was a span of 4 bases. The CDR3 is CSVAQNTGELFF. DNA of the CDR3: TGCAGCGTTGCTCAGAACACCGGGGAGCTGTTTTTT.

The V call is TRBV29-1, the J call TRBJ2-1, with D perhaps matching TRBD1 (6 bases). CDR1 is SQVTM, CDR2 ANQGSEA, per germline. There are 12 residues in the CDR3. Between the trimmed V and J ends, which lost 3 bases and 7 bases, there was a span of 10 bases. CDR3 protein: CSVEVQGNEQFF. The DNA for the CDR3 is TGCAGCGTTGAGGTACAGGGTAATGAGCAGTTCTTC.

V usage is TRBV30 and J usage is TRBJ1-1; D possibly corresponds to TRBD1 (6 bases). This CDR3 is built from 15 residues. The germline gives CDR1 GTSNPN, CDR2 SVGIG (reference sequence). Deletions cut 3 bases from V and 1 base from J, with 15 bases between. The CDR3 DNA sequence: TGTGCCTGGAGGTTAGGGGGAACAGCGAACACTGAAGCTTTCTTT. It specifies CAWRLGGTANTEAFF.